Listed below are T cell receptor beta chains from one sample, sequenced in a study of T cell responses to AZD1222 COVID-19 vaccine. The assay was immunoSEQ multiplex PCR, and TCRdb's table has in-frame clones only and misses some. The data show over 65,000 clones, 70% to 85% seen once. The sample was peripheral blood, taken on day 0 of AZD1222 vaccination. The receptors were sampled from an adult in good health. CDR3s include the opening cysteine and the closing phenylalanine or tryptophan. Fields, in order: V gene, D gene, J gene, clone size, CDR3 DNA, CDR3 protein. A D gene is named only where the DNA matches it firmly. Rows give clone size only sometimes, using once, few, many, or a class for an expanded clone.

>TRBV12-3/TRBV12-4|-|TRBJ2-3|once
TGTGCCAGCGCCGAGACAGATACGCAGTATTTT
CASAETDTQYF
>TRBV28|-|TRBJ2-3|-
TGTGCCAGCAGGGGGAGCACAGATACGCAGTATTTT
CASRGSTDTQYF
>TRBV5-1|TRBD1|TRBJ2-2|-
TGCGCCAGCAGCCCCCCGGGACAGGGAAGCACCGGGGAGCTGTTTTTT
CASSPPGQGSTGELFF
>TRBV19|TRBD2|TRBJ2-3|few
TGTGCCAGTACCATCACTAGCGTGGCAGATACGCAGTATTTT
CASTITSVADTQYF
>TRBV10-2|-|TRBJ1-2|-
TGCGCCAGCAGCCCACAGGAGCTCGTAGTAGGCTACACCTTC
CASSPQELVVGYTF
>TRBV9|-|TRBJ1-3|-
TGTGCCAGCAAGATGGGCCTAAGCTCTGGAAACACCATATATTTT
CASKMGLSSGNTIYF
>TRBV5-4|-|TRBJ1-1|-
TGTGCCAGCAGCTTGTATGGCCTTCCTGAAGCTTTCTTT
CASSLYGLPEAFF
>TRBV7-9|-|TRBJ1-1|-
TGTGCCAGCAGCCTCTGGGTCGACACTGAAGCTTTCTTT
CASSLWVDTEAFF
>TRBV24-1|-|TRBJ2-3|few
TGTGCCACCAGCTCGGCGGAGAGCACAGATACGCAGTATTTT
CATSSAESTDTQYF
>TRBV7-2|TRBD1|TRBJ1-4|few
TGTGCCAGCAGCCCGGGGGGACAGAGTAATGAAAAACTGTTTTTT
CASSPGGQSNEKLFF
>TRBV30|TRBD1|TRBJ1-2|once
TGTGCCTGGAGGACAGGGGGCGCCGGATACTATGGCTACACCTTC
CAWRTGGAGYYGYTF
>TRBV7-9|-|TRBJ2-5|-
TGTGCCAGCAGCTTCTTCGAGAGGACAGACTCACAAGAGACCCAGTACTTC
CASSFFERTDSQETQYF
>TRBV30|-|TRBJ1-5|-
TGTGCCTGGAGTGTGGGCAGGGTCAATCAGCCCCAGCATTTT
CAWSVGRVNQPQHF
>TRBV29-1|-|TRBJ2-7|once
TGCAGCATAGCTAAGACAGTGGGCTACGAGCAGTACTTC
CSIAKTVGYEQYF
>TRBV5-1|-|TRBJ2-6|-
TGCGCCAGCAGCTGGGGGCAGGGCCTCTCTGGGGCCAACGTCCTGACTTTC
CASSWGQGLSGANVLTF
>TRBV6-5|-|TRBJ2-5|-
TGTGCCAGCAGTTACTCTCCCCGGGGAGGAGAGACCCAGTACTTC
CASSYSPRGGETQYF
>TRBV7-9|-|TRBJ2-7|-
TGTGCCAGCAGCTACTCCGCAGGGTCTCCTAAGTACTTC
CASSYSAGSPKYF
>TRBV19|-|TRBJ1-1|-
TGTGCCAGTAGTATCCCTTATGCAGGTCGAAACACTGAAGCTTTCTTT
CASSIPYAGRNTEAFF
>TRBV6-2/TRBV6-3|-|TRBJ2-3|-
TGTGCCAGCAGTACGGGAGATACGCAGTATTTT
CASSTGDTQYF
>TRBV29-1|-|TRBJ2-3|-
TGCAGCGTTTCGGGACTCACTCCCACAGATACGCAGTATTTT
CSVSGLTPTDTQYF
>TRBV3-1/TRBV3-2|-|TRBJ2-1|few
TGTGCCAGCAGCCAAGAGGCGTGGAACAATGAGCAGTTCTTC
CASSQEAWNNEQFF
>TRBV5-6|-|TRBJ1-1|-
TGTGCCAGCTATTACTGGGGTACGAACACTGAAGCTTTCTTT
CASYYWGTNTEAFF
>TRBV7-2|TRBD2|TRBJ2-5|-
TGTGCCAGCAGCTTATGGACTAGCGGATGGGAGACCCAGTACTTC
CASSLWTSGWETQYF
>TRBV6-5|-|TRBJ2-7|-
TGTGCCAGCAGTTACTCGAGGCGAGACGAGCAGTACTTC
CASSYSRRDEQYF
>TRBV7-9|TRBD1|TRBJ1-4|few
TGTGCCAGCAGACCCGGGACAGTTAATGAAAAACTGTTTTTT
CASRPGTVNEKLFF
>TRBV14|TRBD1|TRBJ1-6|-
TGTGCCAGCAGCCAAGGGGACAGAAATAATTCACCCCTCCACTTT
CASSQGDRNNSPLHF
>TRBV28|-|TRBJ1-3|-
TGTGCCAGCAGTTTGGGAACTGGGACCCTCTCTGGAAACACCATATATTTT
CASSLGTGTLSGNTIYF
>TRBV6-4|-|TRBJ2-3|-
TGTGCCAGGGGAGGACTAAACACAGATACGCAGTATTTT
CARGGLNTDTQYF
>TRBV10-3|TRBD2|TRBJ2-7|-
TGTGCCATCAGTGCAAGACTAGCGGGCCCCGGAAGCGAGCAGTACTTC
CAISARLAGPGSEQYF